This T cell receptor (beta chain) is from a study of cytomegalovirus exposure and HLA in healthy donors. About this clone itself: Antigen unknown.

The PCR used 60 Vbeta and 13 Jbeta primers. The data were produced by immunoSEQ multiplex PCR, yet TCRdb's version contains in-frame clones alone and is incomplete. Here the sample spans around 190,000 clones, roughly 85% being singletons. Study-level results: High specificity and sensitivity for cytomegalovirus status were reported for the classifier.

The trim removed 3 bases at V and 5 bases at J, leaving 16 bases unmatched. CDR3 length: 17 residues. Per germline, CDR1 KGHSH and CDR2 LQKENI. Material: PBMCs. The gene calls are TRBV18 and TRBJ2-7; 7 positions agree with TRBD2. The receptor's source is a woman between 50 and 59 years old in good health and CMV-seronegative. The CDR3 spells CASSPLGSLGGINEQYF. For the CDR3, the DNA is TGTGCCAGCTCACCTCTAGGTTCGCTGGGGGGGATTAACGAGCAGTACTTC.